Given below is one T cell receptor (beta chain) in context. The antigen is undetermined. These data originate in a study of T cell responses to AZD1222 COVID-19 vaccine. This table comes from immunoSEQ multiplex PCR, and its TCRdb copy is limited to in-frame clones, with some not included. The data contain 80,000 or so clones, roughly 82% of them seen just once; the ten biggest clones take up roughly 3.1%. Study observations and caveats: Regions left unmutated in variants are reportedly the target of nearly half of spike-specific TCRs.

The sample here was peripheral blood, taken on day 0 of AZD1222 vaccination. The TCR sequence derives from an adult in good health.

The CDR3 DNA reads TGTGCCAGTAGTATGAGTGGCGGGGATTACAATGAGCAGTTCTTC. It encodes CASSMSGGDYNEQFF. This chain connects TRBV19 to TRBJ2-1; a possible D gene is TRBD2 (6 bases). Germline CDR1 and CDR2: LNHDA and SQIVND (reference sequence). There are 15 residues in the CDR3. V was cut by 3 bases and J by 4 bases, with 13 bases left in between.